A single sample is the source of the 12 T cell receptor beta chains below, sequenced in a study of blood T cell repertoires in COVID-19. Assay used: immunoSEQ multiplex PCR; TCRdb lists only in-frame clones, some missing. This sample has under 200,000 clones; more than 65% occur once, and the top ten carry around 8.1%. Sequenced sample: peripheral blood. These receptors were collected from a woman in her fifties or sixties with COVID-19, enrolled during active disease.

The genes are TRBV9 and TRBJ2-7, with 7 bases identical to TRBD1. V lost 4 bases, J lost 6 bases, and 4 bases stayed unmatched. This CDR3 has 12 residues. The germline V gene has CDR1 SGDLS and CDR2 YYNGEE. The DNA for the CDR3 is TGTGCCAGCAGCTCTAGGGGGCCCGAGCAGTACTTC. Its protein is CASSSRGPEQYF. Combining the CDR3 with reference TRBV9 and TRBJ2-7 gives the whole variable domain DSGVTQTPKHLITATGQRVTLRCSPRSGDLSVYWYQQSLDQGLQFLIQYYNGEERAKGNILERFSAQQFPDLHSELNLSSLELGDSALYFCASSSRGPEQYFGPGTRLTVT.

CDR3 bases: TGTGCCATCAGTGATCGGGCTAGCGGGAGGACGGGCACAGATACGCAGTATTTT. Protein: CAISDRASGRTGTDTQYF. V and J are TRBV10-3 and TRBJ2-3; 11 nucleotides align to TRBD2. The CDR3 covers 18 residues. Germline V CDR1 and CDR2: ENHRY, SYGVKD. The ends lost 3 bases at V and 1 base at J; junction bases unmatched: 9.

Only one count was recorded for this clone. J is TRBJ1-1 and V is TRBV7-9; 7 bases are a match to TRBD1. CDR3 length equals 13 residues. Germline loops: CDR1 SEHNR, CDR2 FQNEAQ (reference sequence). V lost 2 bases and J lost 5; bases outside the gene matches: 2. Written as DNA, the CDR3 is TGTGCCAGCAGCTTATCAGGGGGTACTGAAGCTTTCTTT. Translation: CASSLSGGTEAFF.

This clone was seen ten or more times. V usage is TRBV20-1 and J usage is TRBJ1-2, with 7 bases fitting TRBD1. Trimming cost V 6 bases and J 8 bases; bases outside gene matches: 3. CDR3 size: 10 residues. CDR1 is DFQATT, CDR2 SNEGSKA, per germline (reference sequence). CDR3 sequence reads: CSAPQGGYTF. Written as DNA, the CDR3 is TGCAGTGCGCCACAGGGGGGCTACACCTTC.

The chain combines TRBV6-5 with TRBJ2-1; 10 positions agree with TRBD1. CDR3 length: 15 amino acids. Germline trimming cut 5 bases from V and 1 base from J; bases unmatched to any gene: 2. CDR1 MNHEY and CDR2 SVGAGI come from the germline V gene. The CDR3 nucleotides read TGTGCCAGCAGTCGGACAGGGGGATCCTACAATGAGCAGTTCTTC. This encodes CASSRTGGSYNEQFF.

The CDR3 region is CASSTRTGGGETQYF. CDR3 coding DNA: TGTGCCAGCAGTACCAGGACAGGCGGAGGAGAGACCCAGTACTTC. The chain has TRBV2 and TRBJ2-5; 7 positions match TRBD1. V lost 5 bases and J lost 4; bases outside the gene matches: 10. In germline, CDR1 is SNHLY, CDR2 FYNNEI. CDR3 length equals 15 residues.

Only one count was recorded for this clone. The same CDR3 can be traced to other DNA sequences in this sample. This CDR3 is CASSIQGATEAFF. The CDR3 coding sequence is TGTGCCAGTAGTATACAGGGTGCCACTGAAGCTTTCTTT. This sequence joins TRBV19 and TRBJ1-1; weak D call: TRBD1 (5 bases). This CDR3 has 13 amino acids. The V gene lost 2 bases and the J gene lost 4 bases, with 8 bases spanning the gap. Germline V gene data show CDR1 as LNHDA and CDR2 as SQIVND (reference sequence). The whole variable domain, filled in from reference TRBV19 and TRBJ1-1, reads DGGITQSPKYLFRKEGQNVTLSCEQNLNHDAMYWYRQDPGQGLRLIYYSQIVNDFQKGDIAEGYSVSREKKESFPLTVTSAQKNPTAFYLCASSIQGATEAFFGQGTRLTVV.

This rearrangement joins TRBV6-1 to TRBJ1-3, with 7 bases that match TRBD1. Germline assignment: CDR1 MNHNS and CDR2 SASEGT. The CDR3 totals 15 residues. V lost 3 bases and J lost 2; bases outside the gene matches: 4. CDR3 region: CASSDTGAPGNTIYF. As DNA, the CDR3 is TGTGCCAGCAGTGACACAGGGGCTCCTGGAAACACCATATATTTT.

V and J are TRBV10-3 and TRBJ2-5; 9 nucleotides line up with TRBD1. V shed 0 bases, J shed 5 bases, and the junction held 4 bases outside the gene matches. This CDR3 has 15 amino acids. Germline V gene sequence: CDR1 ENHRY, CDR2 SYGVKD. The CDR3 spells CAISESTGGAETQYF. Here the CDR3 DNA reads TGTGCCATCAGTGAGTCAACAGGGGGCGCGGAGACCCAGTACTTC.

V is TRBV6-4 and J is TRBJ1-4, with D maybe TRBD1 (5 bases). The CDR3 length is 13 residues. CDR1 MRHNA and CDR2 SNTAGT come from the germline V gene. The germline V and J ends were trimmed by 6 bases and 4 bases, with 9 bases remaining between them. Written as DNA, the CDR3 is TGTGCCAGCAGCCAGGACATTAATGAAAAACTGTTTTTT. Its translation is CASSQDINEKLFF.

The chain combines TRBV7-3 with TRBJ2-7, with 8 bases that match TRBD2. From germline, CDR1 is SGHTA and CDR2 FQGTGA. This CDR3 has 14 amino acids. V lost 4 bases to trimming and J lost 6 bases; unmatched junction nucleotides: 8. For the CDR3, the DNA is TGTGCCAGCAGCTCCTACGGACTAGCAACCGAGCAGTACGTC. As protein: CASSSYGLATEQYV.

This chain joins TRBV25-1 and TRBJ1-6; maybe TRBD1 (5 bases). Between the trimmed V and J ends, which lost 5 bases and 6 bases, there was a span of 14 bases. From germline, CDR1 is MGHDK and CDR2 SYGVNS. This CDR3 contains 15 residues. Here the CDR3 DNA reads TGTGCCAGCAGTCTGGACACAGGTTCTAATTCACCCCTCCACTTT. It translates to CASSLDTGSNSPLHF.